This TCR beta chain was identified during a study of T cells in Graves' hyperthyroidism and ophthalmopathy. Broader study findings: Clonotypes that were expanded in thyroid above 0.001 mostly appeared in blood too. Ophthalmopathy was separated from stable hyperthyroidism by a 13 V-J model.

Using approximately 10 ml of fresh peripheral blood, PBMCs were prepared. This clonotype came up many times. Its antigen is unknown. One end of the junction is discordant with germline, which a read error may explain. The germline V gene has CDR1 MNHNY and CDR2 SVGAGI (reference sequence). The length of the CDR3 is 15 residues. Amplification of TCR beta CDR3 regions was performed using RNA transcripts as template. TCR CDR3 regions were first amplified by RT-PCR with HTBI primers. TCRdb itself ran the multiplex PCR reads through MiXCR, one entry per CDR3 protein. The sample carries about 740,000 distinct CDR3 sequences, around 15% recorded once.

The receptor was isolated from a woman aged 18-29 years with Graves' hyperthyroidism. This rearrangement joins TRBV6-6 to TRBJ2-1; D unclear. The specimen sequenced was blood. The DNA of the CDR3 is TGTGCCAGCAATTACTCGAACCCGGCACTCAATGAGCAGTTCTTC. Translating it yields CASNYSNPALNEQFF.